The 31 T cell receptor beta chains in this list originate from one sample, sequenced in a study of lymphopenia after photon versus proton radiotherapy. Clones were read by immunoSEQ multiplex PCR, and TCRdb kept only the in-frame ones, dropping some. In the table there are 89,000 or so clones, around four fifths of which are singletons. The input for sequencing was peripheral blood, taken from a patient treated with proton-based radiotherapy. These receptors were obtained from a man aged 55 to 70 with pancreatic cancer.

The chain joins TRBV7-8 to TRBJ1-2; TRBD1 matches 8 bases. CDR3 length equals 14 residues. Trimming took 2 bases from V and 3 from J; bases not matched to a gene: 2. The germline V gene encodes CDR1 SGHVS and CDR2 FQNEAQ. The CDR3 region has the DNA TGTGCCAGCAGCTTAACGGACAGGGACTATGGCTACACCTTC. Encoded protein: CASSLTDRDYGYTF.

This clone came up a few times. The chain has TRBV6-5 and TRBJ2-4; 7 nucleotides align to TRBD2. After removal of 6 bases from V and 0 bases from J, the junction contained 5 bases not matched to a gene. Germline loops: CDR1 MNHEY, CDR2 SVGAGI. CDR3 length equals 15 residues. CDR3 loop: CASRASGLAKNIQYF. Here the CDR3 DNA reads TGTGCCAGCAGGGCTAGCGGACTAGCCAAAAACATTCAGTACTTC.

The V and J genes are TRBV30 and TRBJ2-7, with 15 bases matching TRBD2. Germline lookup yields CDR1 GTSNPN and CDR2 SVGIG (reference sequence). The CDR3 covers 18 residues. V lost 4 bases to trimming and J lost 1 base; unmatched junction nucleotides: 11. DNA of the CDR3: TGTGCCTGGATGGGGGGACTAGCGGGAGGAAGGCCTTCCTACGAGCAGTACTTC. It codes for CAWMGGLAGGRPSYEQYF.

This clone showed up just a few times. The chain has TRBV7-2 and TRBJ2-2; D gene uncertain. This CDR3 has 15 amino acids. Per germline, CDR1 SGHTA and CDR2 FQGNSA. V was cut by 3 bases and J by 3 bases, with 11 bases left in between. CDR3 coding DNA: TGTGCCAGCAGCTTCAAAGGACGGGACACCGGGGAGCTGTTTTTT. This sequence encodes CASSFKGRDTGELFF. Combining the CDR3 with reference TRBV7-2 and TRBJ2-2 gives the whole variable domain GAGVSQSPSNKVTEKGKDVELRCDPISGHTALYWYRQSLGQGLEFLIYFQGNSAPDKSGLPSDRFSAERTGGSVSTLTIQRTQQEDSAVYLCASSFKGRDTGELFFGEGSRLTVL.

The chain joins TRBV19 to TRBJ1-1; D is unresolved. The V end lost 7 bases, the J end lost 0 bases, and 6 bases lay between the germline ends. Per the germline V gene, CDR1 is LNHDA and CDR2 is SQIVND (reference sequence). The CDR3 is made up of 12 amino acids. Written as DNA, the CDR3 is TGTGCCAGTATTGGCCTGAACACTGAAGCTTTCTTT. Its translation: CASIGLNTEAFF.

The CDR3 spells CASSTTSAKEGEQYF. CDR3 nucleotides: TGTGCCAGCAGCACGACTAGCGCAAAGGAGGGGGAGCAGTACTTC. The J gene is TRBJ2-7, the V gene TRBV7-2; 8 nucleotides line up with TRBD2. Germline values: CDR1 SGHTA, CDR2 FQGNSA. V gave up 5 bases and J gave up 7 bases; unmatched junction bases: 13. The CDR3 spans 15 residues.

The genes are TRBV7-9 and TRBJ2-7, with D perhaps TRBD2 (5 bases). The CDR3 totals 15 residues. V was clipped by 1 base and J by 2 bases, with 12 bases between them. Germline CDR1 and CDR2: SEHNR and FQNEAQ (reference sequence). CDR3: CASSLGASRPYEQYF. The CDR3 region has the DNA TGTGCCAGCAGCTTAGGCGCTAGCCGACCCTACGAGCAGTACTTC.

V and J are TRBV28 and TRBJ2-1; D assignment may be TRBD1 or TRBD2 (5 bases each). V gave up 6 bases and J gave up 0 bases, with 15 bases separating them. The CDR3 totals 16 residues. Per germline, CDR1 MDHEN and CDR2 SYDVKM. This chain's CDR3 is CASRPGTVSSYNEQFF. The CDR3 region has the DNA TGTGCCAGCAGGCCCGGGACGGTGAGCTCCTACAATGAGCAGTTCTTC.

The rearrangement joins TRBV28 to TRBJ2-6; possibly TRBD1 for D (6 bases). V was cut by 4 bases and J by 2 bases, with 15 bases left in between. Germline CDR1 MDHEN, CDR2 SYDVKM. The CDR3 totals 17 residues. Here the CDR3 reads CASSSTGWGPGANVLTF. DNA of the CDR3: TGTGCCAGCAGTTCCACAGGGTGGGGCCCTGGGGCCAACGTCCTGACTTTC. Supplemented by reference TRBV28 and TRBJ2-6, the full variable domain reads DVKVTQSSRYLVKRTGEKVFLECVQDMDHENMFWYRQDPGLGLRLIYFSYDVKMKEKGDIPEGYSVSREKKERFSLILESASTNQTSMYLCASSSTGWGPGANVLTFGAGSRLTVL.

The chain carries TRBV27 and TRBJ1-1; D unresolved. Germline V gene data show CDR1 as MNHEY and CDR2 as SMNVEV (reference sequence). This CDR3 is 14 amino acids long. Between the trimmed V and J ends, which lost 2 bases and 1 base, there was a span of 8 bases. The CDR3 DNA reads TGTGCCAGCAGTTTAGCTTGGGGGAACACTGAAGCTTTCTTT. Residues: CASSLAWGNTEAFF.

The rearrangement links TRBV6-1 to TRBJ2-1, with D unresolved. This CDR3 has 14 amino acids. Trimming took off 6 bases at V and 6 bases at J, with 15 bases between the two ends. CDR1 is MNHNS, CDR2 SASEGT, per germline. Written as DNA, the CDR3 is TGTGCCAGCAGCCCTACCTTTGGCTTCAATGAGCAGTTCTTC. Residues: CASSPTFGFNEQFF.

In nucleotides, the CDR3 is TGTGCCAGCAGTGAGGGGACAAGTCTTCGGTACACCTTC. This translates into CASSEGTSLRYTF. The chain is built from TRBV6-1 and TRBJ1-2; possible D gene TRBD1, 6 bases. Trimming left V 3 bases short and J 11 bases short, with 16 bases between. The CDR3 is 13 amino acids. The germline CDR1 and CDR2 sequences are MNHNS and SASEGT.

The chain employs TRBV27 and TRBJ2-2, with D maybe TRBD1 (5 bases). The germline V gene encodes CDR1 MNHEY and CDR2 SMNVEV (reference sequence). With 6 bases removed from V and 3 bases from J, the gap between germline ends came to 11 bases. The CDR3 length is 14 residues. The CDR3 DNA follows: TGTGCCAGCAGGATGGACACCTACACCGGGGAGCTGTTTTTT. Translating gives CASRMDTYTGELFF.

The rearrangement uses TRBV7-2 and TRBJ1-1; D not certain. Germline CDR1 and CDR2: SGHTA and FQGNSA. Trimming stripped 8 bases from V and 4 bases from J, with 14 bases between. The CDR3 runs 13 residues. The CDR3 coding sequence is TGTGCCAGCTTTGCGGGCTGGGGCACTGAAGCTTTCTTT. Its protein is CASFAGWGTEAFF.

The rearrangement uses TRBV12-5 and TRBJ2-2; D not resolved. CDR3 length: 11 residues. Germline CDR1 reads LGHNT; CDR2 reads FRNRAP. V lost 8 bases to trimming and J lost 6 bases, with 7 bases between them. As DNA, the CDR3 is TGTGCTAGTTCTGTCTCCGGGGAGCTGTTTTTT. This sequence encodes CASSVSGELFF.

This rearrangement joins TRBV15 to TRBJ2-3, with TRBD2 matching over 10 bases. Germline CDR1 reads LNHNV; CDR2 reads YYDKDF (reference sequence). The V and J ends lost 0 bases and 3 bases, in that order; junction bases with no gene match: 12. The CDR3 length is 19 residues. The CDR3 coding sequence is TGTGCCACCAGCAGAGATATCGAGCGGGAGGGCCGGGTAACAGATACGCAGTATTTT. It is translated as CATSRDIEREGRVTDTQYF.

This chain links TRBV4-3 with TRBJ2-3, with 8 bases that match TRBD2. CDR3 length: 16 amino acids. V lost 0 bases to trimming and J lost 3 bases; unmatched junction nucleotides: 5. CDR1 LGHNA and CDR2 YSLEER come from the germline V gene. CDR3 loop: CASSQEPGGATDTQYF. In nucleotides, the CDR3 is TGCGCCAGCAGCCAAGAGCCGGGAGGGGCGACAGATACGCAGTATTTT.

V is TRBV5-4 and J is TRBJ2-5; D is unresolved. The CDR3 totals 14 residues. The V end lost 0 bases, the J end lost 0 bases, and 6 bases lay between the germline ends. Germline values: CDR1 SGHNT, CDR2 YYREEE (reference sequence). CDR3 residues: CASSLVPYQETQYF. The DNA for the CDR3 is TGTGCCAGCAGCTTGGTACCGTACCAAGAGACCCAGTACTTC.

The rearrangement links TRBV9 to TRBJ2-6; 10 bases map to TRBD2. Trimming took 5 bases from V and 3 from J; bases not matched to a gene: 8. The CDR3 length is 17 residues. The germline V gene encodes CDR1 SGDLS and CDR2 YYNGEE. The CDR3 DNA follows: TGTGCCAGCAGGACCGGGCTAGCGGGAGTTGGGGCCAACGTCCTGACTTTC. Its translation is CASRTGLAGVGANVLTF.

A few counts support this clone. This chain connects TRBV5-1 to TRBJ2-2, with TRBD2 matching over 9 bases. Trimming removed 3 bases from V and 4 bases from J; junction bases left unmatched: 7. This CDR3 has 16 amino acids. Per the germline V gene, CDR1 is SGHRS and CDR2 is YFSETQ. The DNA for the CDR3 is TGCGCCAGCAGCTACCTTAGCGGGAGTAGCACCGGGGAGCTGTTTTTT. Protein: CASSYLSGSSTGELFF.

V is TRBV2 and J is TRBJ2-1; D unresolved. The germline V and J ends were trimmed by 4 bases and 0 bases, with 10 bases remaining between them. This CDR3 is built from 15 residues. Germline V gene sequence: CDR1 SNHLY, CDR2 FYNNEI. CDR3 DNA sequence: TGTGCCAGCAGTGTCGGGCTCAGCTCCTACAATGAGCAGTTCTTC. It yields the protein CASSVGLSSYNEQFF.

V is TRBV28 and J is TRBJ2-7, with D maybe TRBD1 (6 bases). Per the germline V gene, CDR1 is MDHEN and CDR2 is SYDVKM. The CDR3 has 13 amino acids. V dropped 8 bases and J dropped 4 bases, with 15 bases sitting between them. CDR3 loop: CASESGAEYEQYF. The CDR3, as DNA: TGTGCCAGCGAGTCAGGGGCCGAATACGAGCAGTACTTC.

The rearrangement joins TRBV6-6 to TRBJ2-7; D might be TRBD1 (6 bases). This CDR3 spans 16 amino acids. In germline, CDR1 is MNHNY, CDR2 SVGAGI (reference sequence). V was clipped by 2 bases and J by 4 bases, with 18 bases between them. The CDR3 DNA follows: TGTGCCAGCAGTTACGGAGCAGGGGCCCTCGGATACGAGCAGTACTTC. Protein: CASSYGAGALGYEQYF.

The chain combines TRBV11-3 with TRBJ2-3; TRBD2 matches at 11 bases. Germline assignment: CDR1 SGHNT and CDR2 YENEEA. V shed 5 bases and J 4 bases; nucleotides not matched to a gene: 5. This CDR3 contains 15 residues. CDR3 nucleotide sequence: TGTGCCAGCAGCCGGGCTAGCGGGAGGCCAGATACGCAGTATTTT. Its translation: CASSRASGRPDTQYF.

The rearrangement uses TRBV27 and TRBJ2-2; a possible D gene is TRBD2 (6 bases). Germline CDR1 is MNHEY and CDR2 is SMNVEV (reference sequence). Trimming removed 8 bases from V and 6 bases from J, with 16 bases in between. The CDR3 has 14 residues. CDR3 coding DNA: TGTGCCAGCGGATCCCGGGACTGGGCCGGGGAGCTGTTTTTT. It translates to CASGSRDWAGELFF.

The V gene is TRBV28, the J gene TRBJ2-7; TRBD1 matches 8 bases. The V gene end was trimmed by 6 bases and the J gene end by 6 bases; junction bases not matched to a gene: 19. Germline-derived CDR1 and CDR2 are MDHEN and SYDVKM. This CDR3 is 17 amino acids long. The CDR3 DNA reads TGTGCCAGCAGATGGACAGGGCGGCCCAGTCCCGGTCGCGAGCAGTACTTC. Translation: CASRWTGRPSPGREQYF.

The V call is TRBV5-1, the J call TRBJ2-3, with 10 bases lining up with TRBD1. The CDR3 is 15 amino acids. The germline V gene encodes CDR1 SGHRS and CDR2 YFSETQ. J gave up 5 bases and V 6 bases, and 9 bases lay outside the gene matches. CDR3 residues: CASKIGTGDLDTQYF. The CDR3 coding sequence is TGCGCCAGCAAAATCGGGACAGGGGATCTAGATACGCAGTATTTT.

V and J are TRBV5-6 and TRBJ1-5; D is unresolved. Germline values: CDR1 SGHDT, CDR2 YYEEEE. CDR3 length: 17 amino acids. V was pared by 0 bases and J by 2 bases, with 15 bases between. CDR3 residues: CASSLGETRRGNQPQHF. The CDR3, as DNA: TGTGCCAGCAGCTTGGGTGAGACAAGGAGGGGCAATCAGCCCCAGCATTTT.

This clone was found a few times. This chain links TRBV28 with TRBJ1-5; the match to TRBD1 covers 9 bases. Losses at the gene ends were 5 bases for V and 4 bases for J; bases not matched to a gene: 0. This CDR3 has 13 residues. CDR1 and CDR2 from the germline V gene are MDHEN and SYDVKM. The CDR3: CASSGQGNQPQHF. The DNA of the CDR3 is TGTGCCAGCAGTGGACAGGGGAATCAGCCCCAGCATTTT.

The V and J genes are TRBV5-4 and TRBJ2-5, with 12 bases identical to TRBD2. The germline V gene encodes CDR1 SGHNT and CDR2 YYREEE (reference sequence). The V and J ends lost 0 bases and 4 bases, in that order; junction bases with no gene match: 1. This CDR3 is 15 amino acids long. In DNA, the CDR3 is TGTGCCAGCAGCTTGGGGACTAGCGGGATAGAGACCCAGTACTTC. This translates into CASSLGTSGIETQYF.

The table lists this clone with a count of one. The sample holds other DNA sequences that translate to the same CDR3. The genes are TRBV6-1 and TRBJ2-1; 7 bases match TRBD2. V was clipped by 4 bases and J by 4 bases; unmatched bases: 7. CDR1 is MNHNS and CDR2 is SASEGT in the germline V gene. The CDR3 runs 15 residues. The CDR3 region has the DNA TGTGCCAGCAGTGTTGGGAGCGGGACTTACAATGAGCAGTTCTTC. This encodes CASSVGSGTYNEQFF.